The 4 T cell receptor beta chains below all came from one sample that was sequenced in a study of OX40 agonist ivuxolimab in advanced cancers. TCRdb's copy holds only in-frame clones and misses some; the assay was immunoSEQ multiplex PCR. The sample has 89,000 or so clones, 80% to 90% seen once. The sample was CD4+ or CD8+ T cells sorted from blood, taken in a trial of the OX40 agonist ivuxolimab. Every receptor here comes from an adult with an advanced solid tumor such as melanoma, head and neck, liver or kidney cancer.

The chain has TRBV2 and TRBJ2-3, with D perhaps assigned TRBD1 or TRBD2 (5 bases each). This CDR3 spans 16 amino acids. CDR1 SNHLY and CDR2 FYNNEI come from the germline V gene. V was clipped by 6 bases and J by 1 base, with 17 bases between them. This CDR3 is CASSGPGRTRTDTQYF. For the CDR3, the DNA is TGTGCCAGCAGCGGTCCGGGACGGACTCGCACAGATACGCAGTATTTT. The entire variable domain, with the rest obtained from reference TRBV2 and TRBJ2-3, is as follows: EPEVTQTPSHQVTQMGQEVILRCVPISNHLYFYWYRQILGQKVEFLVSFYNNEISEKSEIFDDQFSVERPDGSNFTLKIRSTKLEDSAMYFCASSGPGRTRTDTQYFGPGTRLTVL.

The rearrangement joins TRBV7-6 to TRBJ2-7, with 11 positions matching TRBD1. Trimming took 4 bases from V and 7 from J; bases not matched to a gene: 15. This CDR3 has 17 residues. Looked up from germline, CDR1 is SGHVS and CDR2 is FNYEAQ. CDR3 bases: TGTGCCAGCAGCTGGACGGACAGGGGGCCTCTCTTGTCTGAGCAGTACTTC. Translated, it gives CASSWTDRGPLLSEQYF. Full variable domain (rest looked up from reference TRBV7-6 and TRBJ2-7): GAGVSQSPRYKVTKRGQDVALRCDPISGHVSLYWYRQALGQGPEFLTYFNYEAQQDKSGLPNDRFSAERPEGSISTLTIQRTEQRDSAMYRCASSWTDRGPLLSEQYFGPGTRLTVT.

The V gene is TRBV18, the J gene TRBJ1-2, with D possibly being TRBD1 (5 bases). Trimming left V 2 bases short and J 6 bases short, with 16 bases between. Germline CDR1 reads KGHSH; CDR2 reads LQKENI. This CDR3 comprises 15 residues. For the CDR3, the DNA is TGTGCCAGCTCACCAGTTAGCCAGGGAGGAGATGGCTACACCTTC. It encodes CASSPVSQGGDGYTF.

The chain joins TRBV6-6 to TRBJ2-7; 8 positions match TRBD2. Per the germline V gene, CDR1 is MNHNY and CDR2 is SVGAGI (reference sequence). The J segment lost 5 bases and the V segment lost 6 bases, leaving 12 bases of the junction unmatched. CDR3 length equals 15 residues. The CDR3: CASSRPERENNEQYF. The CDR3 DNA reads TGTGCCAGCAGCCGCCCCGAGCGGGAGAACAACGAGCAGTACTTC.